This T cell receptor (beta chain) was captured in a study of blood T cells in healthy people across ages. A word on this clonotype: Its antigen is not known.

Sample-barcoded 5' priming and a J-beta primer mix drove a second PCR of roughly 7 to 11 cycles. All cDNA molecules were each tagged by a template-switch adaptor with 12 random nucleotides. TCRdb reanalysed the 5' RACE reads using MiXCR and keeps one entry per CDR3 protein. This table has approximately 800,000 distinct CDR3 sequences, 55% to 70% appearing once. Broader study findings: It was held that the diversity estimates obtained from one million T cells were underestimates. Per-million-T-cell TCR beta diversity fell roughly linearly with age.

V trimming: 0 bases; J trimming: 12 bases; junction bases outside the gene matches: 6. This CDR3 region has 13 residues. Germline assignment: CDR1 MNHEY and CDR2 SMNVEV (reference sequence). Donors ranged from roughly 6 to 95 years old and were healthy Caucasians in Russia. This TCR derives from a man in his thirties or forties in good health. The sample was blood. The gene calls are TRBV27 and TRBJ1-2, with TRBD1 matching over 8 bases. DNA of the CDR3: TGTGCCAGCAGTTTATCGGGGACAGGAGGTAACACCTTC. It specifies CASSLSGTGGNTF.